The 32 T cell receptor beta chains listed next were all sequenced from one sample in a study of OX40 agonist ivuxolimab in advanced cancers. Libraries were prepared by immunoSEQ multiplex PCR; TCRdb keeps only in-frame clonotypes and omits some of them. The profile shows fewer than 85,000 clones, over 80% of them singletons. Source: CD4+ or CD8+ T cells sorted from blood, taken in a trial of the OX40 agonist ivuxolimab. These receptors all come from an adult with an advanced solid tumor such as melanoma, head and neck, liver or kidney cancer.

The V and J genes are TRBV6-1 and TRBJ2-2; D gene ambiguous. Germline V gene data show CDR1 as MNHNS and CDR2 as SASEGT. V lost 5 bases to trimming and J lost 9 bases, with 10 bases between them. This CDR3 spans 12 amino acids. The CDR3 here is CASSSPLRELFF. The CDR3 DNA sequence: TGTGCCAGCAGTTCCCCATTGCGGGAGCTGTTTTTT.

In this sample, this clone turned up a few times. The chain combines TRBV29-1 with TRBJ2-5; 9 positions agree with TRBD2. With V trimmed by 1 base and J by 13 bases, 7 bases remained unmatched. The CDR3 runs 12 residues. The germline V gene encodes CDR1 SQVTM and CDR2 ANQGSEA. The CDR3 coding sequence is TGCAGCGTTGAAGGCACTAGCGGGCCGTTGTACTTC. Protein: CSVEGTSGPLYF.

A few counts support this clone. The chain recombines TRBV5-1 with TRBJ1-3; D is perhaps TRBD1 (6 bases). The CDR3 runs to 16 residues. The V end lost 6 bases, the J end lost 4 bases, and 20 bases lay between the germline ends. The germline V gene has CDR1 SGHRS and CDR2 YFSETQ. The CDR3 sequence: CASTPMYGGSGNTIYF. The CDR3, as DNA: TGCGCCAGCACCCCGATGTATGGGGGCTCCGGAAACACCATATATTTT.

V gene TRBV5-6 combines with J gene TRBJ1-4, with 10 bases identical to TRBD1. The V and J ends lost 3 bases and 0 bases, in that order; junction bases with no gene match: 5. The CDR3 is 17 residues long. Germline-derived CDR1 and CDR2 are SGHDT and YYEEEE. CDR3 coding DNA: TGTGCCAGCAGCTCGGGACAGGGGATTGCAACTAATGAAAAACTGTTTTTT. The encoded protein is CASSSGQGIATNEKLFF.

The sample holds one count of this clone. This chain joins TRBV7-3 and TRBJ2-3; possibly TRBD1 for D (5 bases). The V end was cut by 1 base, the J end by 0 bases, with 8 bases between. The germline CDR1 and CDR2 sequences are SGHTA and FQGTGA. There are 15 residues in the CDR3. CDR3 coding DNA: TGTGCCAGCAGCTTAAAGGGGTTTAGCACAGATACGCAGTATTTT. Residues: CASSLKGFSTDTQYF. Drawing the rest from reference TRBV7-3 and TRBJ2-3, the complete variable domain is GAGVSQTPSNKVTEKGKYVELRCDPISGHTALYWYRQSLGQGPEFLIYFQGTGAADDSGLPNDRFFAVRPEGSVSTLKIQRTERGDSAVYLCASSLKGFSTDTQYFGPGTRLTVL.

This clone was observed a handful of times. This chain links TRBV4-1 with TRBJ1-1; D is unresolved. Trimming removed 0 bases at V and 5 bases at J, with 19 bases between. Germline V lookup: CDR1 MGHRA, CDR2 YSYEKL. The CDR3 is made up of 17 amino acids. CDR3 protein: CASSQDQLTMGRTEAFF. In DNA, the CDR3 is TGCGCCAGCAGCCAAGATCAGTTAACTATGGGCAGGACTGAAGCTTTCTTT.

The chain carries TRBV5-5 and TRBJ1-5; tentative D call: TRBD1 (5 bases). The CDR3 has 15 amino acids. Germline V gives CDR1 SGHKS, CDR2 YYEKEE (reference sequence). The V gene lost 4 bases and the J gene lost 3 bases, with 14 bases spanning the gap. The CDR3 bases are TGTGCCAGCAGCCTAACCGGGACCACCAATCAGCCCCAGCATTTT. This translates into CASSLTGTTNQPQHF.

CDR3 amino acids: CASSLEAGAGNTIYF. For the CDR3, the DNA is TGCGCCAGCAGCTTGGAGGCAGGGGCTGGAAACACCATATATTTT. The chain is built from TRBV5-1 and TRBJ1-3; perhaps TRBD1 as D (6 bases). This CDR3 has 15 residues. Germline values: CDR1 SGHRS, CDR2 YFSETQ. Deletions cut 0 bases from V and 2 bases from J, with 9 bases between.

V is TRBV9 and J is TRBJ2-3, with TRBD2 matching over 7 bases. The CDR3 totals 15 residues. Germline V lookup: CDR1 SGDLS, CDR2 YYNGEE. The V segment lost 0 bases and the J segment 1 base; nucleotides outside the gene matches: 2. The DNA of the CDR3 is TGTGCCAGCAGCGTAGGTCGGGGGGGCACAGATACGCAGTATTTT. As protein: CASSVGRGGTDTQYF.

The CDR3 sequence is CASSYSQGGMNTEAFF. For the CDR3, the DNA is TGTGCCAGCAGTTACTCGCAGGGGGGGATGAACACTGAAGCTTTCTTT. The chain uses TRBV6-5 and TRBJ1-1; 7 bases agree with TRBD1. The V gene end was trimmed by 0 bases and the J gene end by 0 bases; junction bases not matched to a gene: 4. Germline loops: CDR1 MNHEY, CDR2 SVGAGI. The CDR3 totals 16 residues.

In DNA, the CDR3 is TGTGCCAGTAGGATGGGGACTAGGCGCTACGAGCAGTACTTC. It encodes CASRMGTRRYEQYF. V gene TRBV19 combines with J gene TRBJ2-7; 8 bases are a match to TRBD2. This CDR3 contains 14 residues. The V and J ends lost 6 bases and 3 bases, in that order; junction bases with no gene match: 7. Germline V gene sequence: CDR1 LNHDA, CDR2 SQIVND (reference sequence).

CDR3 DNA sequence: TGTGCCAGCAAACTCGACAGGGTTGACGGCTACACCTTC. Translation gives CASKLDRVDGYTF. The rearrangement links TRBV2 to TRBJ1-2, with TRBD1 identical over 7 bases. CDR3 length equals 13 residues. Germline V gene data show CDR1 as SNHLY and CDR2 as FYNNEI. V lost 7 bases to trimming and J lost 8 bases; unmatched junction nucleotides: 10.

V gene TRBV5-1 combines with J gene TRBJ2-4, with a possible D match to TRBD2 (5 bases). The CDR3 contains 14 residues. CDR1 is SGHRS and CDR2 is YFSETQ in the germline V gene. The V end was cut by 4 bases, the J end by 9 bases, with 17 bases between. CDR3 residues: CASSVGPVGGIQYF. CDR3 DNA sequence: TGCGCCAGCAGCGTCGGGCCCGTCGGAGGCATTCAGTACTTC.

V usage is TRBV7-2 and J usage is TRBJ2-5; D not certain. The germline gives CDR1 SGHTA, CDR2 FQGNSA. This CDR3 has 14 residues. With 4 bases removed from V and 3 bases from J, the gap between germline ends came to 12 bases. CDR3: CASSSPLAEETQYF. The CDR3 DNA sequence: TGTGCCAGCAGCTCTCCCCTGGCTGAAGAGACCCAGTACTTC.

The rearrangement joins TRBV18 to TRBJ1-1; 8 nucleotides align to TRBD1. The length of the CDR3 is 12 residues. Germline assignment: CDR1 KGHSH and CDR2 LQKENI. V gave up 5 bases and J gave up 6 bases; unmatched junction bases: 2. DNA of the CDR3: TGTGCCAGCTCAGCGACAGGGGCTGAAGCTTTCTTT. Translated, it gives CASSATGAEAFF.

This clone has more than one count but fewer than ten. The chain couples TRBV30 to TRBJ2-7, with 8 bases aligning to TRBD1. This CDR3 comprises 12 residues. V was pared by 4 bases and J by 6 bases, with 5 bases of the junction left unmatched. In germline, CDR1 is GTSNPN, CDR2 SVGIG (reference sequence). The CDR3 coding sequence is TGTGCCTGGAAGCAGGGGGCGAGCGAGCAGTACTTC. It encodes CAWKQGASEQYF.

The V call is TRBV18, the J call TRBJ1-6, with D uncertain. The CDR3 runs to 14 residues. The germline CDR1 and CDR2 sequences are KGHSH and LQKENI. V lost 4 bases to trimming and J lost 7 bases, with 11 bases between them. The CDR3 loop is CASSLGLGNSPLHF. The CDR3 DNA is TGTGCCAGCTCACTAGGACTGGGGAATTCACCCCTCCACTTT.

V usage is TRBV6-1 and J usage is TRBJ2-7, with D unclear. Trimming took 2 bases from V and 2 from J, leaving 4 bases between them. The V gene's germline CDR1 is MNHNS and CDR2 SASEGT. This CDR3 is built from 12 residues. As DNA, the CDR3 is TGTGCCAGCAGTGAAAGTCCCTACGAGCAGTACTTC. This translates into CASSESPYEQYF.

The genes are TRBV6-6 and TRBJ2-1, with 8 nucleotides matching TRBD2. Trimming cost V 7 bases and J 10 bases; bases outside gene matches: 15. The CDR3 runs to 15 residues. The germline gives CDR1 MNHNY, CDR2 SVGAGI (reference sequence). CDR3 region: CASNPTGREAGEQFF. The CDR3 DNA follows: TGTGCCAGCAACCCAACGGGGCGGGAGGCGGGGGAGCAGTTCTTC.

The chain recombines TRBV12-5 with TRBJ1-1, with D possibly TRBD1 on 6 matching bases. The germline CDR1 and CDR2 sequences are LGHNT and FRNRAP. Trimming stripped 7 bases from V and 0 bases from J, with 15 bases between. CDR3 length: 15 residues. The CDR3 DNA reads TGTGCTAGTGCCATGGACAGTAGCATGAACACTGAAGCTTTCTTT. It encodes CASAMDSSMNTEAFF.

This rearrangement joins TRBV6-5 to TRBJ2-3; D unclear. CDR1 is MNHEY and CDR2 is SVGAGI in the germline V gene. This CDR3 is 15 amino acids long. V was shortened by 2 bases and J by 0 bases, with 9 bases between the two germline ends. This CDR3 reads CASSYVRQSTDTQYF. Written as DNA, the CDR3 is TGTGCCAGCAGTTACGTCCGGCAGAGCACAGATACGCAGTATTTT.

The rearrangement joins TRBV2 to TRBJ1-6; tentatively, D is TRBD1 (5 bases). Trimming shortened V by 6 bases and J by 2 bases, and 14 bases separated the two germline ends. The CDR3 extends over 16 amino acids. Germline V gives CDR1 SNHLY, CDR2 FYNNEI. The CDR3 region has the DNA TGTGCCAGCAGCTTTGGGTGGGGGGCCTATAATTCACCCCTCCACTTT. This encodes CASSFGWGAYNSPLHF.

The CDR3 loop is CASLRGAMGTEAFF. The CDR3 nucleotides read TGTGCCAGCTTGAGGGGGGCCATGGGGACTGAAGCTTTCTTT. The chain employs TRBV6-5 and TRBJ1-1; possibly TRBD1 for D (6 bases). The germline CDR1 and CDR2 sequences are MNHEY and SVGAGI. With 8 bases removed from V and 5 bases from J, the gap between germline ends came to 18 bases. CDR3 length: 14 amino acids.

The genes are TRBV13 and TRBJ1-2, with 9 positions matching TRBD1. CDR1 and CDR2 from the germline V gene are PRHDT and FYEKMQ (reference sequence). J was trimmed by 0 bases and V by 4 bases; bases with no gene match: 9. The CDR3 totals 17 residues. The CDR3 sequence is CASSSLDRGRPNYGYTF. The CDR3 region has the DNA TGTGCCAGCAGCTCTTTGGACAGGGGTAGGCCTAACTATGGCTACACCTTC.

V usage is TRBV28 and J usage is TRBJ1-2; D gene unclear. V was shortened by 6 bases and J by 1 base, with 12 bases between the two germline ends. CDR1 and CDR2 (germline): MDHEN, SYDVKM. CDR3 length: 14 residues. CDR3 in DNA: TGTGCCAGCAGCCTCAGGACGGTTAACTATGGCTACACCTTC. Amino acid sequence: CASSLRTVNYGYTF.

The chain is built from TRBV19 and TRBJ1-1, with D possibly TRBD1 on 6 matching bases. Germline assignment: CDR1 LNHDA and CDR2 SQIVND (reference sequence). V lost 10 bases and J 0 bases, leaving 12 bases between the germline ends. This CDR3 is built from 13 residues. In DNA, the CDR3 is TGTGCCATCAAGGGGGTCCTGAACACTGAAGCTTTCTTT. It is translated as CAIKGVLNTEAFF. The full variable domain, with the rest looked up from reference TRBV19 and TRBJ1-1, is DGGITQSPKYLFRKEGQNVTLSCEQNLNHDAMYWYRQDPGQGLRLIYYSQIVNDFQKGDIAEGYSVSREKKESFPLTVTSAQKNPTAFYLCAIKGVLNTEAFFGQGTRLTVV.

The V call is TRBV19, the J call TRBJ2-7, with a tentative D call TRBD1 (5 bases). The CDR3 covers 11 residues. V was shortened by 6 bases and J by 6 bases, with 9 bases between the two germline ends. CDR1 and CDR2 from the germline V gene are LNHDA and SQIVND (reference sequence). In DNA, the CDR3 is TGTGCCAGTAGAAGGGGCACCGAGCAGTACTTC. It translates to CASRRGTEQYF.

This chain joins TRBV18 and TRBJ1-2; D unclear. V lost 3 bases, J lost 6 bases, and 11 bases lay in between. The germline V gene encodes CDR1 KGHSH and CDR2 LQKENI. This CDR3 is 13 amino acids long. The CDR3 is CASSPTLSDGYTF. CDR3 nucleotide sequence: TGTGCCAGCTCACCGACGCTATCCGATGGCTACACCTTC. The variable domain in full, completed from reference TRBV18 and TRBJ1-2, reads NAGVMQNPRHLVRRRGQEARLRCSPMKGHSHVYWYRQLPEEGLKFMVYLQKENIIDESGMPKERFSAEFPKEGPSILRIQQVVRGDSAAYFCASSPTLSDGYTFGSGTRLTVV.

This clone was observed a handful of times. This chain uses TRBV7-9 with TRBJ1-2; D remains ambiguous. The germline CDR1 and CDR2 sequences are SEHNR and FQNEAQ (reference sequence). V was clipped by 0 bases and J by 4 bases, with 18 bases between them. CDR3 length: 17 residues. CDR3 region: CASSLATATINLYGYTF. CDR3 coding DNA: TGTGCCAGCAGCTTAGCCACAGCGACGATTAATCTCTATGGCTACACCTTC.

The chain carries TRBV27 and TRBJ2-2; D remains ambiguous. V lost 4 bases and J 4 bases, leaving 4 bases between the germline ends. CDR3 length equals 12 residues. Germline V gene sequence: CDR1 MNHEY, CDR2 SMNVEV (reference sequence). CDR3 in DNA: TGTGCCAGCAGTTACATCACCGGGGAGCTGTTTTTT. This translates into CASSYITGELFF.

This clone was observed once. The chain links TRBV7-9 to TRBJ2-5; maybe TRBD2 (7 bases). The V gene's germline CDR1 is SEHNR and CDR2 FQNEAQ (reference sequence). CDR3 length: 14 amino acids. The ends were cut back, 4 bases at V and 3 bases at J, with 12 bases in the middle. CDR3 coding DNA: TGTGCCAGCAGCTCCTGGGGGGGCGAAGAGACCCAGTACTTC. It translates to CASSSWGGEETQYF.

The chain employs TRBV28 and TRBJ1-5; D gene uncertain. Germline assignment: CDR1 MDHEN and CDR2 SYDVKM. Between the trimmed V and J ends, which lost 7 bases and 8 bases, there was a span of 15 bases. CDR3 length: 13 amino acids. CDR3: CASMAGYEEPQHF. CDR3 bases: TGTGCCAGCATGGCAGGCTATGAAGAGCCCCAGCATTTT. Using reference TRBV28 and TRBJ1-5 for the parts outside the CDR3, the full variable domain is DVKVTQSSRYLVKRTGEKVFLECVQDMDHENMFWYRQDPGLGLRLIYFSYDVKMKEKGDIPEGYSVSREKKERFSLILESASTNQTSMYLCASMAGYEEPQHFGDGTRLSIL.